One TCR beta chain is described in this entry. The antigen is unknown. The sample comes from a study of cytomegalovirus exposure and HLA in healthy donors. PCR primers comprised 60 Vbeta and 13 Jbeta primers. TCRdb's copy holds only in-frame clones and misses some; the assay was immunoSEQ multiplex PCR. Among over 130,000 clones listed, more than 75% were seen once. At the time of sampling, donors were nominally healthy, though unrecorded immune exposures were likely. Study results and limitations: Reportedly, cytomegalovirus status was diagnosed with high sensitivity and specificity. A few CMV-associated chains were confirmed in vitro to be specific for CMV antigens.

Trimming cost V 7 bases and J 12 bases; bases outside gene matches: 11. Germline values: CDR1 MNHEY, CDR2 SVGAGI. The CDR3 has 13 amino acids. The receptor was derived from a woman in her 40s in good health and CMV-seropositive. Source material: PBMCs. This chain uses TRBV6-5 with TRBJ2-2; 7 nucleotides agree with TRBD1. This chain's CDR3 is CASTKDRTTQLFF. CDR3 nucleotide sequence: TGTGCCAGCACCAAGGACAGGACAACTCAGCTGTTTTTT.